This TCR beta chain was recorded in a study of Ad26.COV2.S vaccination and SARS-CoV-2 variants. Profiled with immunoSEQ multiplex PCR; TCRdb holds only in-frame clones, not every one. The table has approximately 460,000 clones, roughly nine tenths seen once. Treatment in this sample: about 20 received Ad26.COV2.S at low or high dose, single or two shots; about 5 received placebo; per-sample allocation not given. Sampling happened 63 days after the first vaccine or placebo injection. CDR1 MNHEY and CDR2 SVGAGI come from the germline V gene. The CDR3 consists of 15 residues. V shed 8 bases and J shed 10 bases, with 21 bases lying between them.

The sample here was peripheral blood, taken in a trial of Ad26.COV2.S vaccine versus placebo. The source of this sequence is a person between 18 and 65 years old who received the Ad26.COV2.S COVID-19 vaccine or a placebo. V and J are TRBV6-5 and TRBJ1-6; D is possibly TRBD1 (6 bases). The CDR3 region has the DNA TGTGCCAGCGCCGATTATACAGGGAAGGCGTCACCCCTCCACTTT. Residues: CASADYTGKASPLHF.